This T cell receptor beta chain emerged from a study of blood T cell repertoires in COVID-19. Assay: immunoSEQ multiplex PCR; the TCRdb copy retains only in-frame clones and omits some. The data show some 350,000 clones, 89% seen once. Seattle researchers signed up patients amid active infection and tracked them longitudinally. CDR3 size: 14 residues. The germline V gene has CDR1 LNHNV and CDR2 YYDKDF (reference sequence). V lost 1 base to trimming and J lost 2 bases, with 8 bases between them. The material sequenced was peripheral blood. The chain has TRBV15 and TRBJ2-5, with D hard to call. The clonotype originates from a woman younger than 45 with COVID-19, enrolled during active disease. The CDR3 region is CATSRGAQQETQYF. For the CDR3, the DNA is TGTGCCACCAGCAGAGGGGCCCAACAAGAGACCCAGTACTTC.